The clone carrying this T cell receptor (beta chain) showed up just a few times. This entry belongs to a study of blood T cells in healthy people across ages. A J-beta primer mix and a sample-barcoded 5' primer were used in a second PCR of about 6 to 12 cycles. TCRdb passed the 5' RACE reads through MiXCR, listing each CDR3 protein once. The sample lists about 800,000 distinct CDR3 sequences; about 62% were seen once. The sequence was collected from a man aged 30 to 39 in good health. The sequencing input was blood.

The CDR3 protein is CASSQDRADSNQPQHF. The CDR3, as DNA: TGCGCCAGCAGCCAAGATCGGGCCGATAGCAATCAGCCCCAGCATTTT. V and J are TRBV4-3 and TRBJ1-5; D remains unclear. Trimming removed 0 bases from V and 0 bases from J, with 9 bases in between. The CDR3 totals 16 residues. CDR1 is LGHNA, CDR2 YSLEER, per germline.